This T cell receptor beta chain was found in a study of blood T cells in healthy people across ages. Broader study findings: When set beside aged donors, long-lived donors presented more naive CD4+ cells and higher diversity. CMV status of donors was not determined, possibly confounding expanded clonotype changes.

For the second PCR, which ran for 7 to 11 cycles, a sample-barcoded 5' primer and a J-beta primer mix were used. A minimum of 2.5 million CDR3-containing paired-end reads was obtained for each sample. TCRdb re-called the 5' RACE reads through MiXCR, storing one row per CDR3 protein. This table holds roughly 700,000 distinct CDR3 sequences, around 45% found once. Turning to this clonotype: What it binds is not known.

V lost 5 bases and J lost 7; bases outside the gene matches: 7. The germline V gene encodes CDR1 SGHTA and CDR2 FQGNSA. There are 15 residues in the CDR3. The sequencing sample was made of blood. This TCR derives from a woman aged 60-75 years in good health. The V and J genes are TRBV7-2 and TRBJ2-1; 11 nucleotides align to TRBD2. This CDR3 reads CASSATSGRMNEQFF. In nucleotides, the CDR3 is TGTGCCAGCAGCGCTACTAGCGGGAGAATGAATGAGCAGTTCTTC.